This record concerns one T cell receptor (beta chain) sequence. Which antigen it targets is not known. Per-base quality was not reported, and no clone a single base away is much larger than it. V has 6 bases trimmed and J has 3 bases trimmed; junction bases matching no gene number 9. CDR1 is given as SGHTA and CDR2 as FQGNSA, both from the germline V gene. From the cysteine up to the phenylalanine, the CDR3 has a length of 15 residues. Of all the DNA, just the CDR3 is kept, 45 bases in frame from base 1. This record belongs to a study of T cells in tumors and immune-related adverse events (dated by TCRdb to 2020 to 2022). The sample's treatment or condition label, in plain terms: nivolumab (PD-1 blockade) given before sampling. The DNeasy Blood and Tissue Kit was used to extract DNA from formalin-fixed paraffin-embedded specimens. The immunoSEQ assay was used to amplify and sequence the TCR beta locus, producing bulk TCR Vbeta CDR3 data. On the authors' methods: Non-productive CDR3s, sequences shorter than 7 amino acids, and those not starting with C or ending with F/W were excluded. Analysis was restricted to specimens with at least 1000 reads, and clonotypes were defined at the amino acid level. Clonality was calculated as 1 minus Pielou's evenness. To equalize library sizes, abundance-weighted random subsampling with replacement was performed and repeated 100 times so that 95% confidence intervals could be reported. The Morisita overlap index was used to quantify repertoire overlap, and for each specimen the top 40 clones were checked for overlap with the irAE. Imported from immuneACCESS, the table was reduced by TCRdb to in-frame sequences with V and J called. These copies leave out some clones; in studies compared against another copy, an unresolved V gene accounts for under half, and the cause of the remainder is not known. V and J calls and clone size are given by that table; D and trimming were obtained from the DNA. This sample is represented by about 11,000 clones; 80% to 95% of them were singletons. The ten largest clones add up to about 1.5% of the sample.

The chain couples TRBV7-2 to TRBJ1-2; 8 of the junction bases match TRBD1. Specimen: lymph node tissue, collected from a patient treated with anti-PD-1 therapy. The receptor was derived from a female donor with metastatic renal cell carcinoma. The CDR3 protein is CASRSTGGTYYGYTF. The sequenced DNA: TGTGCCAGCAGGTCTACAGGGGGGACCTACTATGGCTACACCTTC.